This T cell receptor (beta chain) was documented in a study of shared clonotypes between healthy human individuals (dated by TCRdb to the early 2020s). Looking at the study overall: A couple of women and a few men aged 18 to 49 years were included in the cohort. To increase sequencing depth and limit assay-specific biases, TCR repertoire library preparation and sequencing were carried out by different laboratories using diverse techniques. For each donor, CD4 naive and CD4 memory were each given three plates, CD8 naive was given two plates, and CD8 memory was given one plate. Leukapheresis yielded between about 0.85 and 10 billion PBMCs per donor. Blood TCR repertoires of five healthy adults were deeply sequenced to estimate repertoire size and the extent of clonotype sharing between individuals.

Healthy HIV-negative adults with no recently reported acute infections or vaccinations were included as donors. Every donor was a Caucasian adult living in Nashville, Tennessee, USA. Magnetic negative selection was used to enrich CD4+ T cells, after which naive cells were positively selected on CD45RA and the negative fraction became the memory subset. After blood collection by leukapheresis, PBMCs were isolated using Ficoll-Histopaque density gradient centrifugation and then cryopreserved in the vapor phase of liquid nitrogen. Purity and quantity of every magnetically sorted T cell population were checked by analytical flow cytometry. Each sorted fraction had its genomic DNA isolated and then quantified by UV absorbance on a Nanodrop 2000c. Using the deep immunoSEQ assay, multiplex PCR amplified TCR CDR3 regions from genomic DNA. Genomic DNA extracted from each cell subset was distributed evenly over all wells of several immunoSEQ 96-well plates, and each plate served as one replicate. Each replicate PCR for sorted subsets received around 210 ng genomic DNA, equal to tens of thousands of T cell genomes. The purified libraries were quantified using a Qubit 3.0 fluorometer, sized with a Bioanalyzer 2100, and then quantified again using the KAPA Library Quantification kit. A separate single-read 150-cycle Illumina NextSeq 550 flow cell was used to sequence each immunoSEQ 96-well plate. The original pipeline was this. Because only junctional sequences without quality scores were contained in the immunoSEQ output, filtering matching that applied to full-length reads could not be performed. Sequences were annotated with PyIR, a Python wrapper for IgBLAST v1.9, and V/J genes and CDR3 were assigned using IMGT germline references. Reads with weak V/J assignments (E-value above 1e-6), missing CDR3, stop codons, out-of-frame junctions, or ambiguous translated residues were removed. A V3J clonotype was defined by an identical inferred V gene, J gene, and CDR3 amino acid sequence. Percentage overlap between repertoires was calculated by dividing the number of shared unique clonotypes by the size of the smaller repertoire. RTK rarefaction, the Chao1 estimator, and Recon v2.1 estimates of unobserved clonotypes were used to assess repertoire richness. For all TCRbeta clonotypes obtained by the gDNA method from a few donors, generation probabilities were computed with OLGA. TCRdb's version of the immuneACCESS table is confined to in-frame rearrangements and falls short of the full clone set. An unresolved V gene accounts for under half of the shortfall where checked; the remainder is of unknown origin. The V and J calls and clone size come from that table; D and trimming were worked out from the DNA. This sample is represented by more than 1.2 million clones; 98% of them were singletons. The ten biggest clones cover under 0.45% of the sample.

About this clone itself: The clone's antigen remains unknown. No base quality information exists; no much larger clone differs at one position.

Study-wide conclusions, independent of this receptor: Around 5.4% of naive CD4, 3.5% of naive CD8, about 2.5% of memory CD4, and 0.4% of memory CD8 clonotypes were shared across several donors. The genetic and exposure-history diversity represented was limited by the small number of donors. Pairwise subsampling indicated that sequencing depth was expected to affect the degree of clonotype sharing among donors. Rarefaction of sorted-subset datasets indicated incomplete sequencing despite the large sequencing depth. Naive subsets generally had larger estimated clonotype richness than memory subsets did. Clonotypes shared by all four sorted-subset donors showed higher generation probabilities than non-shared clonotypes. Only blood was sampled, and tissue TCR repertoires likely differ from those in blood.

The CDR3 spans 14 residues, from the cysteine through the phenylalanine. The kept DNA is CDR3 alone, 42 bases in frame from the first base. V is reduced by 7 bases and J by 7 bases, leaving a spacing of 19 bases between them. Looking up the germline V gene yields CDR1 SGHTA and CDR2 FQGNSA. The receptor chain draws on TRBV7-2 and TRBJ1-2; tentative D gene TRBD1, with 5 bases matching. Sequencing was performed on naive CD4+ T cells sorted from blood. This specimen's cell subset or site label, interpreted: CD45RA+ positively selected. The receptor comes from a young man in good health. The CDR3 protein is CASTPRGGNPGYTF. Here is the DNA: TGTGCCAGCACCCCCCGGGGGGGAAATCCTGGCTACACCTTC.